These 15 T cell receptor beta chains were all obtained from the same sample, sequenced in a study of neurological immune-mediated disorders (dated by TCRdb to the late 2010s). The receptor library was made with 5' RACE. The reads were generated on an Illumina HiSeq 2500. Using fastp at Q25 and MiXCR, TCRdb reprocessed the public reads and kept productive beta chains. Rows with a matching CDR3 protein are joined into one entry that keeps the most common DNA and genes. This sample is represented by fewer than 65,000 distinct CDR3 sequences; about 4% of them were singletons. About 3% of the sample is taken by the ten largest. Sequencing input: PBMCs. These receptors originate from a man aged 45-65 years with multiple sclerosis.

This clonotype was recorded at least ten times. At one end, the junction sequence differs from germline, possibly due to a read error. This chain uses TRBV3-1 with TRBJ1-6, with D hard to call. From germline, CDR1 is LGHDT and CDR2 YNNKEL (reference sequence). This CDR3 is built from 15 residues. The CDR3 DNA reads TGTGCCAGCAGCCAAGATGGACGGAGTAGTTCACCCCTCAACTTT. It specifies CASSQDGRSSSPLNF.

The chain employs TRBV24-1 and TRBJ2-1; 9 bases match TRBD1. The V gene end was trimmed by 5 bases and the J gene end by 9 bases; junction bases not matched to a gene: 7. Per germline, CDR1 KGHDR and CDR2 SFDVKD. The CDR3 has 14 residues. This CDR3 reads CATSVGQGFGEQFF. The CDR3, as DNA: TGTGCCACCAGTGTAGGACAGGGGTTTGGTGAGCAGTTCTTC.

This clonotype occurred many times. The V gene is TRBV7-2, the J gene TRBJ2-3, with 7 bases fitting TRBD1. J lost 0 bases, V lost 1 base, and 4 bases had no gene match. There are 16 residues in the CDR3. CDR1 is SGHTA and CDR2 is FQGNSA in the germline V gene. The CDR3 sequence is CASSLGRGLSTDTQYF. The CDR3 DNA follows: TGTGCCAGCAGCTTAGGTAGGGGGCTGAGCACAGATACGCAGTATTTT.

At least ten counts were recorded for this clonotype. This chain connects TRBV5-6 to TRBJ2-5; 11 nucleotides line up with TRBD1. The CDR3 extends over 16 amino acids. Unmatched junction bases numbered 3, after V lost 2 bases and J lost 0 bases. CDR1 and CDR2 from the germline V gene are SGHDT and YYEEEE. The CDR3 region has the DNA TGTGCCAGCAGCTTTGGGACAGGGGGTTACCAAGAGACCCAGTACTTC. Its protein product is CASSFGTGGYQETQYF.

Many counts were recorded for this clonotype. The chain links TRBV7-2 to TRBJ1-2; D gene ambiguous. The CDR3 has 15 amino acids. The V end was cut by 2 bases, the J end by 4 bases, with 14 bases between. Germline V gene sequence: CDR1 SGHTA, CDR2 FQGNSA. CDR3 sequence (DNA): TGTGCCAGCAGCTTATTTTTTGGGGTCTCCTATGGCTACACCTTC. Its protein is CASSLFFGVSYGYTF.

This clonotype was observed many times. CDR3 sequence (DNA): TGCAGTGCTAGTGAGGACCTCTACGAGCAGTACTTC. This sequence encodes CSASEDLYEQYF. The chain is built from TRBV20-1 and TRBJ2-7; D is unresolved. CDR1 DFQATT and CDR2 SNEGSKA come from the germline V gene (reference sequence). Deletions cut 3 bases from V and 3 bases from J, with 9 bases between. The CDR3 length is 12 residues.

This clonotype was seen many times. The chain recombines TRBV7-9 with TRBJ1-1; no clear D gene. Per the germline V gene, CDR1 is SEHNR and CDR2 is FQNEAQ (reference sequence). Between the trimmed V and J ends, which lost 5 bases and 5 bases, there was a span of 12 bases. The CDR3 sequence is 13 residues long. CDR3 in DNA: TGTGCCAGCAGCCCTAGGACCAGGACTGAAGCTTTCTTT. It specifies CASSPRTRTEAFF. Looking up the rest from reference TRBV7-9 and TRBJ1-1 gives the full variable domain: DTGVSQNPRHKITKRGQNVTFRCDPISEHNRLYWYRQTLGQGPEFLTYFQNEAQLEKSRLLSDRFSAERPKGSFSTLEIQRTEQGDSAMYLCASSPRTRTEAFFGQGTRLTVV.

This clonotype has ten or more counts. The chain combines TRBV29-1 with TRBJ2-5, with 12 positions matching TRBD2. V trimming: 5 bases; J trimming: 2 bases; junction bases outside the gene matches: 6. Germline-derived CDR1 and CDR2 are SQVTM and ANQGSEA. CDR3 size: 15 residues. CDR3 coding DNA: TGCAGCGTTTTCGGGACTAGCGGGTCTCAAGAGACCCAGTACTTC. It codes for CSVFGTSGSQETQYF.

The table lists this clonotype with many counts. The V call is TRBV6-5, the J call TRBJ1-2, with TRBD1 matching 7 bases. The junction had 7 bases not matched to a gene; V was cut back by 1 base and J by 5 bases. Germline CDR1 and CDR2: MNHEY and SVGAGI. This CDR3 has 15 amino acids. The CDR3, as DNA: TGTGCCAGCAGTTACTTTCGACAGGGAGGTTATGGCTACACCTTC. It translates to CASSYFRQGGYGYTF.

This clonotype occurred many times. The chain carries TRBV10-2 and TRBJ2-1; D perhaps matches TRBD1 (6 bases). V was clipped by 3 bases and J by 7 bases, with 16 bases between them. Germline V lookup: CDR1 WSHSY, CDR2 SAAADI. The CDR3 length is 15 residues. The CDR3: CASSDEGVTENEQFF. CDR3 in DNA: TGCGCCAGCAGTGACGAGGGGGTAACTGAAAATGAGCAGTTCTTC.

This clonotype appeared many times. V gene TRBV24-1 combines with J gene TRBJ2-3, with 11 bases matching TRBD1. The CDR3 spans 15 residues. Per the germline V gene, CDR1 is KGHDR and CDR2 is SFDVKD. J gave up 9 bases and V 4 bases, and 8 bases lay outside the gene matches. The CDR3 bases are TGTGCCACCAGTGACCGGACCGGGACAGGGGGAACGCAGTATTTT. Its protein product is CATSDRTGTGGTQYF.

The CDR3 here is CASSPKRQSNTGELFF. For the CDR3, the DNA is TGCGCCAGCAGCCCAAAGAGACAGTCGAACACCGGGGAGCTGTTTTTT. V is TRBV5-1 and J is TRBJ2-2; D may be TRBD1 (5 bases). The CDR3 covers 16 residues. Germline-derived CDR1 and CDR2 are SGHRS and YFSETQ. Trimming took 4 bases from V and 0 from J, leaving 13 bases between them.

V is TRBV20-1 and J is TRBJ2-7, with D hard to call. The CDR3 contains 13 residues. Germline CDR1 reads DFQATT; CDR2 reads SNEGSKA (reference sequence). Trimming took 5 bases from V and 5 from J, leaving 16 bases between them. This CDR3 reads CSAPGRAVHEQYF. The DNA for the CDR3 is TGCAGTGCTCCCGGACGTGCTGTCCACGAGCAGTACTTC.

Ten or more counts support this clonotype. This chain joins TRBV29-1 and TRBJ2-1; possibly TRBD1 for D (6 bases). The V gene lost 0 bases and the J gene lost 11 bases, with 11 bases spanning the gap. The CDR3 runs 12 residues. CDR1 and CDR2 from the germline V gene are SQVTM and ANQGSEA. The CDR3 DNA reads TGCAGCGTTGAAGAAGCAGGGGACCAGCAGTTCTTC. The encoded protein is CSVEEAGDQQFF.

V is TRBV7-9 and J is TRBJ2-5; D unresolved. The V end was cut by 6 bases, the J end by 4 bases, with 12 bases between. The CDR3 runs to 13 residues. Per the germline V gene, CDR1 is SEHNR and CDR2 is FQNEAQ (reference sequence). CDR3 DNA: TGTGCCAGCAGTGACCTTCGTGGAGAGACCCAGTACTTC. It yields the protein CASSDLRGETQYF.